A single sample gave rise to the 12 T cell receptor beta chains below, sequenced in a study of blood T cell repertoires in COVID-19. Clones were read by immunoSEQ multiplex PCR, and TCRdb kept only the in-frame ones, dropping some. The sample comprises about 280,000 clones, around 90% of which are singletons, and 1.7% rests with the top ten. The sequenced material came from PBMCs or T cells enriched from blood (not recorded which). These receptors all stem from a woman aged 18-30 years with acute COVID-19.

The rearrangement uses TRBV10-1 and TRBJ1-4; D is uncertain. Germline lookup yields CDR1 WNHNN and CDR2 SYGVQD (reference sequence). CDR3 length: 13 residues. V was shortened by 4 bases and J by 5 bases, with 8 bases between the two germline ends. The CDR3 DNA sequence: TGCGCCAGCAGTGCTACGGGGAATGAAAAACTGTTTTTT. Protein: CASSATGNEKLFF.

The chain couples TRBV19 to TRBJ2-7; the match to TRBD2 covers 10 bases. This CDR3 has 13 residues. V was pared by 8 bases and J by 5 bases, with 6 bases of the junction left unmatched. Germline V CDR1 and CDR2: LNHDA, SQIVND (reference sequence). CDR3 sequence: CASSGTSVDEQYF. The CDR3 nucleotides are TGTGCCAGTTCCGGGACTAGCGTTGACGAGCAGTACTTC.

The chain has TRBV11-2 and TRBJ1-1, with 7 nucleotides matching TRBD1. V lost 2 bases, J lost 5 bases, and 2 bases stayed unmatched. CDR1 and CDR2 (germline): SGHAT, FQNNGV. The CDR3 consists of 13 residues. This CDR3 is CASSLTGVTEAFF. The CDR3 bases are TGTGCCAGCAGCTTAACAGGGGTGACTGAAGCTTTCTTT.

The chain recombines TRBV28 with TRBJ1-1; tentative D call: TRBD1 (5 bases). V was pared by 5 bases and J by 3 bases, with 7 bases between. Germline CDR1 and CDR2: MDHEN and SYDVKM. The CDR3 length is 12 residues. CDR3 coding DNA: TGTGCCAGCAGTGGGGACTACACTGAAGCTTTCTTT. Its protein is CASSGDYTEAFF.

The chain is built from TRBV30 and TRBJ1-2; 7 nucleotides align to TRBD1. Looked up from germline, CDR1 is GTSNPN and CDR2 is SVGIG (reference sequence). This CDR3 is 14 amino acids long. V shed 4 bases, J shed 4 bases, and the junction held 9 bases outside the gene matches. Here the CDR3 reads CAWTRDSGSYGYTF. The CDR3 DNA follows: TGTGCCTGGACCCGGGACAGCGGGTCCTATGGCTACACCTTC.

In its sample, this clone was seen once. The chain has TRBV19 and TRBJ1-4; D gene ambiguous. The CDR3 is 17 residues long. The V end lost 5 bases, the J end lost 0 bases, and 16 bases lay between the germline ends. Germline lookup yields CDR1 LNHDA and CDR2 SQIVND (reference sequence). In DNA, the CDR3 is TGTGCCAGTAGTCTCGAATATGGGAGAGCAACTAATGAAAAACTGTTTTTT. Encoded protein: CASSLEYGRATNEKLFF.

As for this clone: This sample also contains other DNA sequences that code for the same CDR3. V usage is TRBV5-1 and J usage is TRBJ2-3; D gene ambiguous. Trimming took 0 bases from V and 1 from J, leaving 6 bases between them. The CDR3 runs to 14 residues. CDR1 is SGHRS, CDR2 YFSETQ, per germline. The CDR3 loop is CASSLVAGTDTQYF. The CDR3 DNA reads as TGCGCCAGCAGCTTGGTTGCGGGCACAGATACGCAGTATTTT.

The chain couples TRBV18 to TRBJ1-1, with D unresolved. The CDR3 covers 15 residues. Germline V gene lookup returns CDR1 KGHSH and CDR2 LQKENI. Trimming removed 3 bases at V and 4 bases at J, with 15 bases between. The CDR3 DNA sequence: TGTGCCAGCTCACCGGATCCTACTCGGGTCACTGAAGCTTTCTTT. This sequence encodes CASSPDPTRVTEAFF.

The chain is built from TRBV3-1 (or the pseudogene TRBV3-2) and TRBJ2-3, with 8 bases identical to TRBD1. The germline CDR1 and CDR2 sequences are LGHDT and YNNKEL (reference sequence). Trimming removed 0 bases from V and 6 bases from J; junction bases left unmatched: 8. The CDR3 runs 16 residues. Here the CDR3 reads CASSQEAAGGDDTQYF. CDR3 nucleotide sequence: TGTGCCAGCAGCCAAGAGGCCGCAGGGGGCGATGATACGCAGTATTTT.

The rearrangement links TRBV7-2 to TRBJ1-6; weak D call: TRBD1 (6 bases). V lost 4 bases to trimming and J lost 7 bases, with 11 bases between them. The CDR3 is made up of 14 amino acids. Germline V gene sequence: CDR1 SGHTA, CDR2 FQGNSA. CDR3 DNA sequence: TGTGCCAGCAGCTCCGGACAGAACAATTCACCCCTCCACTTT. As protein: CASSSGQNNSPLHF. The full variable domain, its missing parts supplied by reference TRBV7-2 and TRBJ1-6, is GAGVSQSPSNKVTEKGKDVELRCDPISGHTALYWYRQSLGQGLEFLIYFQGNSAPDKSGLPSDRFSAERTGGSVSTLTIQRTQQEDSAVYLCASSSGQNNSPLHFGNGTRLTVT.

This rearrangement joins TRBV6-5 to TRBJ2-1; D is perhaps TRBD2 (5 bases). Germline V gene sequence: CDR1 MNHEY, CDR2 SVGAGI. The V gene lost 6 bases and the J gene lost 7 bases, with 13 bases spanning the gap. This CDR3 spans 13 amino acids. The CDR3: CASSLLGSNEQFF. CDR3 in DNA: TGTGCCAGCAGCCTACTAGGATCGAATGAGCAGTTCTTC.

CDR3 coding DNA: TGCAGCGCCAACAGGGGGCTCGGCACTGAAGCTTTCTTT. Translating it yields CSANRGLGTEAFF. This chain joins TRBV29-1 and TRBJ1-1, with 9 bases fitting TRBD1. CDR3 size: 13 residues. The J segment lost 4 bases and the V segment lost 7 bases, leaving 7 bases of the junction unmatched. Germline values: CDR1 SQVTM, CDR2 ANQGSEA.